These T cell receptor beta chains were read from a single sample in a study of blood T cell repertoires in COVID-19. The table came from immunoSEQ multiplex PCR; TCRdb's copy has only in-frame clones and leaves some out. The data contain 150,000 to 200,000 clones, 88% of them singletons. The sequencing input was PBMCs or T cells enriched from blood (not recorded which). Receptor source: a young woman who had recovered from COVID-19. Both conserved end residues are part of each CDR3. A D gene is named only where the DNA matches it firmly. Size is omitted from some rows. Given values are once, few, many or a class for expanded clones.

.	TRBV5-6	.	TRBJ2-1	TGTGCCAGCAGCCGGGGACAAAGCTCCTACAATGAGCAGTTCTTC	CASSRGQSSYNEQFF
.	TRBV5-4	TRBD1	TRBJ2-3	TGTGCCAGCAGCAACGGTCCCGGCGACAGGGTCACAGATACGCAGTATTTT	CASSNGPGDRVTDTQYF
.	TRBV21-1	.	TRBJ1-2	TGTGCCAGCAGCACGCCCCGGGACGGGGGTTGTAGCTATGGCTACACCTTC	CASSTPRDGGCSYGYTF
.	TRBV4-3	TRBD1	TRBJ1-1	TGCGCCAGCAGCCTGAAGACAGGGGCAACTGAAGCTTTCTTT	CASSLKTGATEAFF
.	TRBV19	TRBD1	TRBJ1-2	TGTGCCAGTCTAGGGACAGGGAACTATGGCTACACCTTC	CASLGTGNYGYTF
once	TRBV6-5	.	TRBJ1-4	TGTGCCAGCAGTTACTCCCTGAATGAAAAACTGTTTTTT	CASSYSLNEKLFF
.	TRBV19	.	TRBJ2-2	TGTGCCAGTAGTCCGAGGGCGGGATCTGGGGAGCTGTTTTTT	CASSPRAGSGELFF
.	TRBV3-1/TRBV3-2	TRBD1	TRBJ1-1	TGTGCCAGCAGCCGTTGGGACAGTCCATTGAACACTGAAGCTTTCTTT	CASSRWDSPLNTEAFF
once	TRBV10-1	.	TRBJ1-5	TGCGCCAGCAGTGCGGGGGGAAATCAGCCCCAGCATTTT	CASSAGGNQPQHF
.	TRBV19	TRBD2	TRBJ2-5	TGTGCCAGTCTCCGTTCTAGCGGGAGCGGAGAGACCCAGTACTTC	CASLRSSGSGETQYF
once	TRBV4-3	TRBD1	TRBJ1-3	TGCGCCAGCAGCCGAGGACAGGGGGCTGGAAACACCATATATTTT	CASSRGQGAGNTIYF
.	TRBV3-1/TRBV3-2	.	TRBJ1-2	TGTGCCAGCAGCCAAGATCACCAGGGTGACTATGGCTACACCTTC	CASSQDHQGDYGYTF
.	TRBV2	.	TRBJ2-7	TGTGCCAGCAGTGGAGAGGTCAGGGTAGCGCAGTACTTC	CASSGEVRVAQYF
.	TRBV18	.	TRBJ2-1	TGTGCCAGCTCACGGGGGCATGAGCAGTTCTTC	CASSRGHEQFF
once	TRBV27	.	TRBJ2-7	TGTGCCAGCAGTACCCCCCGGCAGGCCGCCTACGAGCAGTACTTC	CASSTPRQAAYEQYF
.	TRBV10-3	TRBD1	TRBJ1-2	TGTGCCACCCACCAGGGCACGACAGGGGTTGGTGGCTACACCTTC	CATHQGTTGVGGYTF
.	TRBV5-6	.	TRBJ1-2	TGTGCCAGCGGAAACACAGGGTCGGGGTTCTATGGCTACACCTTC	CASGNTGSGFYGYTF
.	TRBV28	.	TRBJ1-1	TGTGCCAGCAGTTCCCGCGGGGGGACTGAAGCTTTCTTT	CASSSRGGTEAFF
.	TRBV4-3	TRBD2	TRBJ2-2	TGCGCCAGCAGCCAAGATCTAACCAGCGGGGAGACCGGGGAGCTGTTTTTT	CASSQDLTSGETGELFF
.	TRBV28	TRBD1	TRBJ1-1	TGTGCCAGCAGTTCCACCCATCTGGGACAGGGGCCCCCGAACACTGAAGCTTTCTTT	CASSSTHLGQGPPNTEAFF
.	TRBV6-4	TRBD1	TRBJ2-1	TGTGCCAGCAGTCTCAGGGGGCTCGAGGGGAATGAGCAGTTCTTC	CASSLRGLEGNEQFF
.	TRBV27	TRBD2	TRBJ2-1	TGTGCCAGCAGTGTCGGACTAGCGGGAAATAATGAGCAGTTCTTC	CASSVGLAGNNEQFF
.	TRBV28	.	TRBJ1-2	TGTGCCAGCAGCCGGGACATAAATAACTATGGCTACACCTTC	CASSRDINNYGYTF
.	TRBV6-5	TRBD2	TRBJ2-5	TGTGCCAGCAGTTACGAGCTAGCGGGGTGGGAGACCCAGTACTTC	CASSYELAGWETQYF
once	TRBV5-1	.	TRBJ1-2	TGCGCCAGCAGCTTCGGGGGTCCCAACTATGGCTACACCTTC	CASSFGGPNYGYTF
.	TRBV9	.	TRBJ1-2	TGTGCCAGCCGTGGTTCCAGGACTAACTATGGCTACACCTTC	CASRGSRTNYGYTF